The 10 T cell receptor beta chains in this list originate from one sample, sequenced in a study of OX40 agonist ivuxolimab in advanced cancers. Here immunoSEQ multiplex PCR was the method, and the copy in TCRdb shows in-frame clones only, minus some. Seen here are 35,000 to 50,000 clones, about 90% observed once, and the top ten hold 15%. The starting material was CD4+ or CD8+ T cells sorted from blood, obtained in a trial of the OX40 agonist ivuxolimab. These receptors originate from an adult with an advanced solid tumor such as melanoma, head and neck, liver or kidney cancer.

The chain is built from TRBV9 and TRBJ1-2, with D unclear. V lost 3 bases and J lost 4, with 7 bases in between. There are 12 residues in the CDR3. Germline CDR1 reads SGDLS; CDR2 reads YYNGEE. CDR3 region: CASSGDTYGYTF. The CDR3 DNA reads TGTGCCAGCAGCGGCGACACCTATGGCTACACCTTC.

The CDR3 loop reads CASSVVQPQHF. The CDR3 DNA is TGTGCCAGCAGCGTCGTGCAGCCCCAGCATTTT. This chain joins TRBV5-8 and TRBJ1-5; D remains unclear. The CDR3 loop spans 11 amino acids. CDR1 SGHTS and CDR2 YDEGEE come from the germline V gene. The V and J ends lost 4 bases and 7 bases respectively, with 6 bases between them.

The V and J genes are TRBV25-1 and TRBJ2-7, with TRBD2 as a possible D gene (6 bases). The CDR3 sequence is 15 residues long. V dropped 1 base and J dropped 2 bases, with 12 bases sitting between them. The germline V gene has CDR1 MGHDK and CDR2 SYGVNS. The CDR3 region is CASSESGLHPYEQYV. The CDR3 DNA reads as TGTGCCAGCAGTGAATCGGGACTCCATCCCTACGAGCAGTACGTC.

This clone has just a few counts. The chain combines TRBV27 with TRBJ1-1; D possibly corresponds to TRBD1 (6 bases). V gave up 8 bases and J gave up 2 bases, with 18 bases separating them. The CDR3 sequence is 15 residues long. The germline V gene encodes CDR1 MNHEY and CDR2 SMNVEV (reference sequence). The CDR3 DNA sequence: TGTGCCAGCCGTATACAGGGATGGTCCAACACTGAAGCTTTCTTT. Its protein product is CASRIQGWSNTEAFF.

The chain couples TRBV19 to TRBJ1-5; D not certain. V was shortened by 1 base and J by 6 bases, with 13 bases between the two germline ends. Per the germline V gene, CDR1 is LNHDA and CDR2 is SQIVND (reference sequence). This CDR3 has 15 amino acids. The DNA for the CDR3 is TGTGCCAGTAGTATAGGCGGGGAATCGGGTCAGCCCCAGCATTTT. It is translated as CASSIGGESGQPQHF.

The gene calls are TRBV7-6 and TRBJ1-3; no reliable D call. Trimming removed 4 bases at V and 0 bases at J, with 25 bases between. The CDR3 covers 20 residues. Germline-derived CDR1 and CDR2 are SGHVS and FNYEAQ. The CDR3: CASSSPRENTPTHSGNTIYF. The CDR3 region has the DNA TGTGCCAGCAGCTCCCCGAGGGAGAATACCCCAACCCACTCTGGAAACACCATATATTTT.

Only a few counts were recorded for this clone. The rearrangement links TRBV11-2 to TRBJ2-7; unclear D gene. From germline, CDR1 is SGHAT and CDR2 FQNNGV. There are 13 residues in the CDR3. Trimming cost V 1 base and J 2 bases, with 6 bases left between them. The CDR3 DNA is TGTGCCAGCAGCTTAGGGGCCACCTACGAGCAGTACGTC. This translates into CASSLGATYEQYV.

The chain uses TRBV7-9 and TRBJ1-2; D is unresolved. This CDR3 spans 15 amino acids. The V end was cut by 1 base, the J end by 8 bases, with 17 bases between. Germline loops: CDR1 SEHNR, CDR2 FQNEAQ (reference sequence). The CDR3 loop is CASSLGQERGKGYTF. The CDR3, as DNA: TGTGCCAGCAGCTTAGGGCAGGAGCGAGGAAAAGGCTACACCTTC.

This clone showed up just once. The genes are TRBV4-1 and TRBJ2-1; tentatively, D is TRBD1 (5 bases). Germline CDR1 and CDR2: MGHRA and YSYEKL. Trimming shortened V by 2 bases and J by 8 bases, and 13 bases separated the two germline ends. The length of the CDR3 is 14 residues. CDR3: CASSQLTGNDEQFF. Here the CDR3 DNA reads TGCGCCAGCAGCCAACTAACAGGTAACGATGAGCAGTTCTTC.

This clone was seen only once. The V gene is TRBV19, the J gene TRBJ2-3, with 7 bases lining up with TRBD2. The germline V gene has CDR1 LNHDA and CDR2 SQIVND (reference sequence). V lost 5 bases, J lost 0 bases, and 8 bases stayed unmatched. The CDR3 spans 16 residues. The CDR3, as DNA: TGTGCCAGTAGTCTGGTGGCTAGCGGAAGCACAGATACGCAGTATTTT. Translated: CASSLVASGSTDTQYF.